A single TCR beta chain is shown here with its context. The antigen is not known. This specimen belongs to a study of T cell repertoires in cytomegalovirus infection. In the study overall: Both a matching HLA type and CMV infection were indicated by public TCR beta signatures.

TCRdb fed the reads into MiXCR, producing one record per CDR3 protein. The sample holds roughly 920,000 distinct CDR3 sequences, less than 35% seen once. The source material was cultured CD8+ T cells from PBMCs, sampled from culture after CMV antigen stimulation. The TCR originated in a human donor in good health (CMV status not recorded). Some clones in this sample may be carry-over from other donors' samples.

The CDR3 is CASSVSLNIQYF. For the CDR3, the DNA is TGCGCCAGCAGTGTTTCGCTAAACATTCAGTACTTC. V is TRBV10-2 and J is TRBJ2-4; no definite D call. Trimming removed 4 bases from V and 6 bases from J, with 7 bases in between. There are 12 residues in the CDR3. The germline gives CDR1 WSHSY, CDR2 SAAADI.